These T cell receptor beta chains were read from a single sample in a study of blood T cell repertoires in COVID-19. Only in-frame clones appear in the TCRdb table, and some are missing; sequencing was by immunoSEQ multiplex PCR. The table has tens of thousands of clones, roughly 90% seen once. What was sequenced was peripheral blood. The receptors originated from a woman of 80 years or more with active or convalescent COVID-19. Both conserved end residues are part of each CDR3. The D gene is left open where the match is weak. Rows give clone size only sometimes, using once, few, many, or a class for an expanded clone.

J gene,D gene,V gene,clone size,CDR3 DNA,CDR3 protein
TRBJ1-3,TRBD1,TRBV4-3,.,TGCGCCAGCAGCCAAAGACAGGGCTCTGGAAACACCATATATTTT,CASSQRQGSGNTIYF
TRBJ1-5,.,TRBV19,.,TGTGCCAGTAGTGGCCAGAGGGCGGGTCGCAATCAGCCCCAGCATTTT,CASSGQRAGRNQPQHF
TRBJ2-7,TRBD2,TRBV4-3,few,TGCGCCAGCAGCCAAGGTCTAGCGGGAGTTGAGCAGTACTTC,CASSQGLAGVEQYF
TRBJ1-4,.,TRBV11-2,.,TGTGCCAGCAGCCCGACCTCGCTGGGGCGTGAAAAACTGTTTTTT,CASSPTSLGREKLFF
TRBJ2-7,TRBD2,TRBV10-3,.,TGTGCCATCAGTGAATTAGCGGGAGACTCTAGTGGTAACGAGCAGTACTTC,CAISELAGDSSGNEQYF
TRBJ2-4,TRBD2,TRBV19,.,TGTGCCAGTAGTATTTACGGTAGACTAGCGGGAGGGCCCGGAAACATTCAGTACTTC,CASSIYGRLAGGPGNIQYF
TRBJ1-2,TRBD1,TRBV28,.,TGTGCCAGCAGTCCGGGACAGGGGGTCTATGGCTACACCTTC,CASSPGQGVYGYTF
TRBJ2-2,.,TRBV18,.,TGTGCCAGCTCACCCGACGGGGGAGTACTAGCCGGGGAGCTGTTTTTT,CASSPDGGVLAGELFF
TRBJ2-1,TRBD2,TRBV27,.,TGTGCCAGCAGCACGACTAGCATGCCCTACAATGAGCAGTTCTTC,CASSTTSMPYNEQFF
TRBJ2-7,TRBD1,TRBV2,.,TGTGCCAGCAGAGGACAGGGTAACGAGCAGTACTTC,CASRGQGNEQYF
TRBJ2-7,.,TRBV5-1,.,TGCGCCAGCAGCCGGATGTCCGGAGACTACGAGCAGTACTTC,CASSRMSGDYEQYF
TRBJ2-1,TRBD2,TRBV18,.,TGTGCCAGCTCACCTCCGGGACTAGCCCCATCCTACAATGAGCAGTTCTTC,CASSPPGLAPSYNEQFF
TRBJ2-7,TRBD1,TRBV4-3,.,TGCGCCAGCAGCCAAGGATGGGACAGACAACAGTACTTC,CASSQGWDRQQYF
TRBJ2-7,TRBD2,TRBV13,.,TGTGCCAGCAGCCCGGGACTAGCGAGCTCCTACGAGCAGTACTTC,CASSPGLASSYEQYF
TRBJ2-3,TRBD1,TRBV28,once,TGTGCCAGCAGTTTAGGGACAGGGGGGTTTGCTGATACGCAGTATTTT,CASSLGTGGFADTQYF
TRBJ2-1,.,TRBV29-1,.,TGCAGCGCCGGGATTCTAGTCGCTACTTACAATGAGCAGTTCTTC,CSAGILVATYNEQFF
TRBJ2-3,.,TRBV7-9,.,TGTGCCAGCAACCGCCAGGGGGGAGATACGCAGTATTTT,CASNRQGGDTQYF
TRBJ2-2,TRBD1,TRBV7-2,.,TGTGCCAGCAGCTTCGGACAGGGTGGCTCGGGGGAGCTGTTTTTT,CASSFGQGGSGELFF
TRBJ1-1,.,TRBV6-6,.,TGTGCCAGCAGTTACCGAGAATGGTCCGAAGCTTTCTTT,CASSYREWSEAFF
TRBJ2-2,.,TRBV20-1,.,TGCAGTGCTAGTCCCTGGACAACAAACACCGGGGAGCTGTTTTTT,CSASPWTTNTGELFF
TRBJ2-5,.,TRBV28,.,TGTGCCAGCAAGAGAATTCACAGGGGGGGCCTAGAGACCCAGTACTTC,CASKRIHRGGLETQYF
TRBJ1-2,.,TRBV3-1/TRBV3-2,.,TGTGCCAGCAGCCATCGAGCGGCACTAGGAGGCTACACCTTC,CASSHRAALGGYTF
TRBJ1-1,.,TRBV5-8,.,TGTGCCAGCAGGAGGGATGGGTATGGGAACACTGAAGCTTTCTTT,CASRRDGYGNTEAFF
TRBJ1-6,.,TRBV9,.,TGTGCCAGCAGCCCCCGGGGAGATTATAATTCACCCCTCCACTTT,CASSPRGDYNSPLHF
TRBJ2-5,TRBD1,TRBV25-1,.,TGTGCCAGCAGCTCTCTGGGACAGGGAGCCCAGTACTTC,CASSSLGQGAQYF
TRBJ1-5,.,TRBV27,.,TGTGCCAGCAGTTTATCCCCGACAGGCAATCAGCCCCAGCATTTT,CASSLSPTGNQPQHF
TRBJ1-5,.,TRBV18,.,TGTGCCAGCTCACGGGACAACAATCAGCCCCAGCATTTT,CASSRDNNQPQHF
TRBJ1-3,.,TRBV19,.,TGTGCCGGACAACTCGGTGACACCATATATTTT,CAGQLGDTIYF
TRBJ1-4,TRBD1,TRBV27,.,TGTGCCAGCAGTGTGGACAGGGCTAATGAAAAACTGTTTTTT,CASSVDRANEKLFF
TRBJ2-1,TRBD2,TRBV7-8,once,TGTGCCAGCAAAAGGGGGCGGGAGGGCCTGGAGGAGCAGTTCTTC,CASKRGREGLEEQFF
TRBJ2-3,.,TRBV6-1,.,TGTGCCAGCACTGCGGGAAGCACAGATACGCAGTATTTT,CASTAGSTDTQYF
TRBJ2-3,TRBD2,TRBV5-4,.,TGTGCCAGCAGCTTGATCGGGACTAGCGGGAGAGGGGGCACAGATACGCAGTATTTT,CASSLIGTSGRGGTDTQYF
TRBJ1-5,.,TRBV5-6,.,TGTGCCAGCAGCCCTTCGGGGGGTAGCAATCAGCCCCAGCATTTT,CASSPSGGSNQPQHF
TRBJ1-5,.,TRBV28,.,TGTGCCAGCAGATCAACAGGGTTTCATAGCAATCAGCCCCAGCATTTT,CASRSTGFHSNQPQHF
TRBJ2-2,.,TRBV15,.,TGTGCCACCAGCAGAGATCCCAGGAACACCGGGGAGCTGTTTTTT,CATSRDPRNTGELFF
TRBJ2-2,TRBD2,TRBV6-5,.,TGTGCCAGCAGCGGACTAGCGGGAGTTACCGGGGAGCTGTTTTTT,CASSGLAGVTGELFF
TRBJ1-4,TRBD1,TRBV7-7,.,TGTGCCAGCAGCTTAACAGGGGAAGAAAAACTGTTTTTT,CASSLTGEEKLFF
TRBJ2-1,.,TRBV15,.,TGTGCCACCAGCAGAGGATCCGTTGCGCTATCCTACAATGAGCAGTTCTTC,CATSRGSVALSYNEQFF
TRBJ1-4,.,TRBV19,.,TGTGCCAGTAGTCGGGGTTTCAATGAAAAACTGTTTTTT,CASSRGFNEKLFF
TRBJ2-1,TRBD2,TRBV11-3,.,TGTGCCAGCAGCTTAGTTACACTAGCGGGAGGGCACAATGAGCAGTTCTTC,CASSLVTLAGGHNEQFF
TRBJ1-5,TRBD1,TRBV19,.,TGTGCCAGTAGCCCTCGGGACAGGGGGGAGAGCCAGCCCCAGCATTTT,CASSPRDRGESQPQHF
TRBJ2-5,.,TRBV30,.,TGTGCCTGGAGTGGACAACTCGTACAAGAGACCCAGTACTTC,CAWSGQLVQETQYF
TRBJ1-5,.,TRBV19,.,TGTGCCAGTAGTATACAGGGCCAGCCCCAGCATTTT,CASSIQGQPQHF
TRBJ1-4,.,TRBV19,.,TGTGCCAGTAGTGTCACAGGGTCAACTAATGAAAAACTGTTTTTT,CASSVTGSTNEKLFF
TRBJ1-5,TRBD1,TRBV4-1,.,TGCGCCAGCAGCCAAGAACCGGGACAGGGGGAGTGGGGCAATCAGCCCCAGCATTTT,CASSQEPGQGEWGNQPQHF
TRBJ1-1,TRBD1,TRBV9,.,TGTGCCAGCAGCTCGAGGGGAACAGGGGCCGGGGGAGCTTTCTTT,CASSSRGTGAGGAFF
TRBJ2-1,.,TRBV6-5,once,TGTGCCAGCAGACCTAGCTCCTACAATGAGCAGTTCTTC,CASRPSSYNEQFF
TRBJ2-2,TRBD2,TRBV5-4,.,TGTGCCACCAGGACTAGCGGGACCGTCGGGGAGCTGTTTTTT,CATRTSGTVGELFF
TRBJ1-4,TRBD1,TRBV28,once,TGTGCCAGCAGTTTGCTGACAGGGGGCCGCGAAAAACTGTTTTTT,CASSLLTGGREKLFF
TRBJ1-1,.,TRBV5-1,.,TGCGCCAGCAGCCAAGGGCAGGGAGGTGTGACGGACACTGAAGCTTTCTTT,CASSQGQGGVTDTEAFF
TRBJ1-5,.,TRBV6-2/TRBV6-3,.,TGTGCCAGCAGTTACTCGCCAGGGGTAGGTAGCAATCAGCCCCAGCATTTT,CASSYSPGVGSNQPQHF
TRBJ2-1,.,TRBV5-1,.,TGCGCCAGCACGGAGTCCAGCTCCTACAATGAGCAGTTCTTC,CASTESSSYNEQFF
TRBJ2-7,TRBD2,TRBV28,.,TGTGCCAGCAGGCGGGGGGACGGATACTACGAGCAGTACTTC,CASRRGDGYYEQYF
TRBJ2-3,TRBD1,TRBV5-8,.,TGTGCCAGCAGCTTCGGAGGGACAGGGTCATCTACAGATACGCAGTATTTT,CASSFGGTGSSTDTQYF
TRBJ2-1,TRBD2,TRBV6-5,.,TGTGCCAGCCCTATACTAGCGGGAGGGATAATGAGCAAGATCTTC,CASPILAGGIMSKIF
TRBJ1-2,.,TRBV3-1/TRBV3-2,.,TGTGCCAGCAGCCGCCAGAACAACTATGGCTACACCTTC,CASSRQNNYGYTF
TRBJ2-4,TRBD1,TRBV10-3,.,TGTGCCATCAGTGAACCGCAGGGGGAAAACATTCAGTACTTC,CAISEPQGENIQYF